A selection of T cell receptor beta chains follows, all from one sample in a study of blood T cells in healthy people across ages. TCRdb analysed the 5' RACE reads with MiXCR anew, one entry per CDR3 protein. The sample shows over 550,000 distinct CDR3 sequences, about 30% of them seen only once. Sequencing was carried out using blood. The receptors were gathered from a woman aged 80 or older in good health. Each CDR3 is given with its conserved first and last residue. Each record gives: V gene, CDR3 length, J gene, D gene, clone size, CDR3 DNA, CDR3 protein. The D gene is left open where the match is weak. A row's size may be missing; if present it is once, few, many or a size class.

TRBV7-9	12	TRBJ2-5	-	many	TGTGCCAGCAGCTATGGGAAAGAGACCCAGTACTTC	CASSYGKETQYF
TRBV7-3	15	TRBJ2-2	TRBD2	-	TGTGCCAGCACCCCGGTGGCGGGGGACACCGGGGAGCTGTTTTTT	CASTPVAGDTGELFF
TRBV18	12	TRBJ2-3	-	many	TGTGCCAGCAGTCCCCGCACAGATACGCAGTATTTT	CASSPRTDTQYF
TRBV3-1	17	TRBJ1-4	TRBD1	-	TGTGCCTGCAGCAAGGGACAGGGAGCATCTATTAATGAAAAACTGTTTTTT	CACSKGQGASINEKLFF
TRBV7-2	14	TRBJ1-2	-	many	TGTGCCAGCAGCTTAGTTTCGGGGCCGCGGGGCTACACCTTC	CASSLVSGPRGYTF
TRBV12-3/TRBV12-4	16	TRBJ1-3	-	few	TGTGCCAGCAGGTCAGACCGGGCCCTCCTTGGAAACACCATATATTTT	CASRSDRALLGNTIYF
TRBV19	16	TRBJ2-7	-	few	TGTGCCAGTAGTACTACCATCGGGACTCTGTCCTACGAGCAGTACTTC	CASSTTIGTLSYEQYF
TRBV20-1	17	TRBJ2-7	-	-	TGCAGTGCTAGAGATATCACAGGTCGGGGGGCTTACAATGAGCAGTACTTC	CSARDITGRGAYNEQYF
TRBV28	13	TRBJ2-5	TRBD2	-	TGTGCCAGCAGGTCGCGGGGGCAAGAGACCCAGTACTTC	CASRSRGQETQYF
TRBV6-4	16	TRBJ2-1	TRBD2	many	TGTGCCAGCAGTGACCTAGCGGGGGGATTCTACAATGAGCAGTTCTTC	CASSDLAGGFYNEQFF
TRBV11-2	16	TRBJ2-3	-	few	TGTGCCAGCAGCTCCTACCGCAGGGGAGGGACAGATACGCAGTATTTT	CASSSYRRGGTDTQYF
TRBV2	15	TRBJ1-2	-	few	TGTGCCAGCAGTTCCGGGACCGGGATGTTTGTCGGCTACACCTTC	CASSSGTGMFVGYTF
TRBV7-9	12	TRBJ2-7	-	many	TGTGCCAGCAGCTCAACCCAGGGCGAGCAGTACTTC	CASSSTQGEQYF
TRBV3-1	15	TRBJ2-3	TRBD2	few	TGTGCCAGCAGCCAAGGATCAGGACTAGCGGGGGGACAGTATTTT	CASSQGSGLAGGQYF
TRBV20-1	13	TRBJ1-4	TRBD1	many	TGCAGTGCTCGACAGGGCTTAAGGGAAAAACTGTTTTTT	CSARQGLREKLFF
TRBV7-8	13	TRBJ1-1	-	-	TGTGCCAGCAGCTTACTGGCCTGGGCTGAAGCTTTCTTT	CASSLLAWAEAFF
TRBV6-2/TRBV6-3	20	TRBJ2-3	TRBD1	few	TGTGCCAGCAGTTCGGCCGGACAGGGGGCTTTCCCTTTAATTGGAGATACGCAGTATTTT	CASSSAGQGAFPLIGDTQYF
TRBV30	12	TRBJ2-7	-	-	TGTGCCTGGACGGTCCCCTACAATGAGCAGTACTTC	CAWTVPYNEQYF
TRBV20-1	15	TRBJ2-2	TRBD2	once	TGCAGTGCTCCTACTAGCGGACCGAACACCGGGGAGCTGTTTTTT	CSAPTSGPNTGELFF
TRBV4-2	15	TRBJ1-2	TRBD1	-	TGTGCCAGCAGCCATGCCTCGGAGGGGGCGAAGGGCTACACCTTC	CASSHASEGAKGYTF
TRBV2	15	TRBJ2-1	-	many	TGTGCCAGCAGTGGACCTCTAGCCGGGGCGAATGAGCAGTTCTTC	CASSGPLAGANEQFF
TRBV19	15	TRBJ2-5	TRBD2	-	TGTGCCAGTTCGAGCGGGGGCCTAATCCAAGGGACCCAGTACTTC	CASSSGGLIQGTQYF
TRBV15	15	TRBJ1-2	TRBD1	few	TGTGCCACCAGCAGAAGACCGACAGGGTTTAGTGGCTACACCTTC	CATSRRPTGFSGYTF
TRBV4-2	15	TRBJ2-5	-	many	TGTGCCAGCAGCCAAGGTTCCAGGGGGGAAGAGACCCAGTACTTC	CASSQGSRGEETQYF
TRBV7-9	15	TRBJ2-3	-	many	TGTGCCAGCAGCCCCTTCAGGTCTAGCACAGATACGCAGTATTTT	CASSPFRSSTDTQYF
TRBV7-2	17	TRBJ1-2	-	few	TGTGCCAGCAACAACCGGGACCTAAAGGATGGTCTCTATGGCTACACCTTC	CASNNRDLKDGLYGYTF
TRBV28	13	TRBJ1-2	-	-	TGTGCCAGCAGTCCGGAGGACGTCTATGGCTACACCTTC	CASSPEDVYGYTF
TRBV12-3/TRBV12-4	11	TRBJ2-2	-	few	TGTGCCAGCAGTTTAATGGGGGAGCTGTTTTTT	CASSLMGELFF
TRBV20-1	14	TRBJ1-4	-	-	TGCAGTGCTAGAGAGGGCAGAAGGACGGAAAAACTGTTTTTT	CSAREGRRTEKLFF
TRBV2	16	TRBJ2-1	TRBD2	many	TGTGCCAGCAGTAACAGAGGGACTAGCGGGGGGAATGAGCAGTTCTTC	CASSNRGTSGGNEQFF
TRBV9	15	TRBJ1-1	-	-	TGTGCCAGCAGCCCGCGGCCGGTTATGAACACTGAAGCTTTCTTT	CASSPRPVMNTEAFF
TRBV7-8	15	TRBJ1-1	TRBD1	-	TGTGCCAGCAGCTTCAGGACAGGCTCGAACACTGAAGCTTTCTTT	CASSFRTGSNTEAFF
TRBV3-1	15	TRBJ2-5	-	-	TGTGCCAGCAGCCGCGGTGCGGTCGGCGGAGAGACCCAGTACTTC	CASSRGAVGGETQYF
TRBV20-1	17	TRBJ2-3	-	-	TGCAGTGCTAGCACCTCAACGTCCGGAGGGCCGAAAGATACGCAGTATTTT	CSASTSTSGGPKDTQYF
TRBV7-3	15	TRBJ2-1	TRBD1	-	TGTGCCAGCAGCTTAAGGGGACAGGAGGCCTATGAGCAGTTCTTC	CASSLRGQEAYEQFF
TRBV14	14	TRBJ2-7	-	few	TGTGCCAGCAGCCCGGCAGGGGCCCCCAGTCAGCAGTACTTC	CASSPAGAPSQQYF
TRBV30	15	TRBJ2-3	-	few	TGTGCCTGGAGTGTCCTAATTACTAGCACAGATACGCAGTATTTT	CAWSVLITSTDTQYF
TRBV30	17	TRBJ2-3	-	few	TGTGCCTGGAGTGCCCGGGAAGGGGCGGGGATAGGAGATACGCAGTATTTT	CAWSAREGAGIGDTQYF
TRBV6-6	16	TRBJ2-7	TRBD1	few	TGTGCCAGCAGCCGCTCCCCCCCAGGGGGCCCCTACGAGCAGTACTTC	CASSRSPPGGPYEQYF
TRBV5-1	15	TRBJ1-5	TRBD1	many	TGCGCCAGCAGCTTGGACAGGGGACCTAATCAGCCCCAGCATTTT	CASSLDRGPNQPQHF
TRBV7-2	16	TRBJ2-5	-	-	TGTGCCAGCAGCTTATTCGCGCCATGGGCCCAAGAGACCCAGTACTTC	CASSLFAPWAQETQYF
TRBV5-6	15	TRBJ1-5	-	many	TGTGCCAGCAGCTTGGAGGACAGTCCTAATCAGCCCCAGCATTTT	CASSLEDSPNQPQHF
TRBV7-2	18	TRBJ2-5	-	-	TGTGCCAGCAGCCCCGGAGGGATGAGGGGGGCAGGGCAAGAGACCCAGTACTTC	CASSPGGMRGAGQETQYF
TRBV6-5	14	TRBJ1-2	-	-	TGTGCCAGCAGTTACTCGAGAGGGTCGTATGGCTACACCTTC	CASSYSRGSYGYTF
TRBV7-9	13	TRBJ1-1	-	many	TGTGCCAGCAGCCCGACGGGGGGCACTGAAGCTTTCTTT	CASSPTGGTEAFF
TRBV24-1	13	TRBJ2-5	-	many	TGTGCCACCAGCAGGGCAGGAGCGGAGACCCAGTACTTC	CATSRAGAETQYF
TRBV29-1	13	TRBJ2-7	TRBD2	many	TGCAGCGTTGTCGTGACTAGCGGGGGGGAGCAGTACTTC	CSVVVTSGGEQYF
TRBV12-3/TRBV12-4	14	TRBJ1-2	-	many	TGTGCCAGCAGTTTGGACTCACACCCCTATGGCTACACCTTC	CASSLDSHPYGYTF
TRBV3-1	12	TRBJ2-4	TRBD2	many	TGTGCCAGCAGCCATCCCGGGAGGCTTCAGTACTTC	CASSHPGRLQYF
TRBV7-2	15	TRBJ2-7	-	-	TGTGCCAGCAGCGCGAACCCGGGTCTACCCCACGAGCAGTACTTC	CASSANPGLPHEQYF